Listed here are 16 T cell receptor beta chains from one sample, sequenced in a study of vaccination effects on CD4 cells after COVID-19 (dated 2022 in TCRdb). These receptors are not linked to any known antigen. The ViraFEST assay stimulated PBMC with viral peptide pools and then used TCR sequencing to identify antigen-specific CD4+ T cell clonotypes by expansion. After less than 13 days of culture, CD4+ T cells were isolated with the EasySep CD4+ T cell isolation kit. Each participant received two doses of an mRNA SARS-CoV-2 vaccine, either BNT162b2 or mRNA-1273. The library was built by means of the immunoSEQ multiplex PCR assay. What TCRdb holds here is the immuneACCESS table cut down to in-frame rearrangements. Part of the clones is not present; checked against another copy, under half of the missing clones reflect an unresolved V gene, and the others are unexplained. Present in this sample are some 30,000 clones, approximately 70% of which were seen just once. In total, the top ten clones hold roughly 15% of the sample.

Sequenced here: CD4+ T cells from PBMCs cultured with HCoV-229E spike peptides, sampled after COVID-19 vaccination. The cell subset or site tag for this specimen amounts to: HCoV-229E spike overlapping peptide pool stimulation. The receptors originated from a human donor who received a COVID-19 vaccine.

This chain uses TRBV4-1 with TRBJ2-7; 9 bases align to TRBD1. This CDR3 region has 17 residues. V shed 1 base and J 6 bases; nucleotides not matched to a gene: 13. Germline CDR1 is MGHRA and CDR2 is YSYEKL. Written as DNA, the CDR3 is TGCGCCAGCAGCCAAGGGAATGGCCGGGACAGGGTCGGCGAGCAGTACTTC. It translates to CASSQGNGRDRVGEQYF.

The rearrangement links TRBV27 to TRBJ2-5, with D unclear. The CDR3 covers 14 residues. CDR1 and CDR2 (germline): MNHEY, SMNVEV (reference sequence). Trimming stripped 5 bases from V and 0 bases from J, with 10 bases between. The CDR3 DNA follows: TGTGCCAGCAGTGCCCGTTGGGACCAAGAGACCCAGTACTTC. Its translation: CASSARWDQETQYF.

This clone was seen only a few times. The rearrangement joins TRBV7-9 to TRBJ2-7; D is unresolved. V was shortened by 0 bases and J by 0 bases, with 12 bases between the two germline ends. The CDR3 consists of 16 residues. Germline-derived CDR1 and CDR2 are SEHNR and FQNEAQ (reference sequence). CDR3 region: CASSLAHGVDSYEQYF. CDR3 nucleotides: TGTGCCAGCAGCTTAGCTCACGGAGTGGACTCCTACGAGCAGTACTTC. Full variable domain (remainder filled in from reference TRBV7-9 and TRBJ2-7): DTGVSQNPRHKITKRGQNVTFRCDPISEHNRLYWYRQTLGQGPEFLTYFQNEAQLEKSRLLSDRFSAERPKGSFSTLEIQRTEQGDSAMYLCASSLAHGVDSYEQYFGPGTRLTVT.

The rearrangement uses TRBV18 and TRBJ2-1, with 8 positions matching TRBD2. CDR1 and CDR2 from the germline V gene are KGHSH and LQKENI. J was trimmed by 7 bases and V by 6 bases; bases with no gene match: 20. This CDR3 contains 18 residues. CDR3 nucleotide sequence: TGTGCCAGCTCCCAGGTCGGGGGGGGAGACGCTGCGTGGAATGAGCAGTTCTTC. Protein product: CASSQVGGGDAAWNEQFF.

This clone was picked up a small number of times. This chain connects TRBV3-1 (or the pseudogene TRBV3-2) to TRBJ1-5; D is unclear. The CDR3 loop spans 14 amino acids. The V gene lost 4 bases and the J gene lost 0 bases, with 7 bases spanning the gap. The germline V gene encodes CDR1 LGHDT and CDR2 YNNKEL (reference sequence). The CDR3 here is CASSRVYSNQPQHF. In DNA, the CDR3 is TGTGCCAGCAGCCGGGTTTATAGCAATCAGCCCCAGCATTTT.

This clone was detected only a few times. Different DNA sequences within this sample yield the same CDR3. The chain recombines TRBV7-9 with TRBJ1-6, with no clear D. Germline CDR1 SEHNR, CDR2 FQNEAQ (reference sequence). V lost 1 base and J 4 bases, leaving 5 bases between the germline ends. This CDR3 spans 14 amino acids. DNA for the CDR3: TGTGCCAGCAGCTTAGAACAGTATAATTCACCCCTCCACTTT. This codes for CASSLEQYNSPLHF.

This clone was picked up a small number of times. This chain links TRBV9 with TRBJ2-5; tentative D call: TRBD2 (6 bases). The germline gives CDR1 SGDLS, CDR2 YYNGEE. V lost 2 bases and J 1 base, leaving 12 bases between the germline ends. There are 15 residues in the CDR3. The CDR3, as DNA: TGTGCCAGCAGCGTGGGGACTGTGGGCCAAGAGACCCAGTACTTC. This codes for CASSVGTVGQETQYF.

The J gene is TRBJ1-1, the V gene TRBV10-3, with a tentative D call TRBD1 (6 bases). This CDR3 is built from 13 residues. From germline, CDR1 is ENHRY and CDR2 SYGVKD. Deletions cut 4 bases from V and 5 bases from J, with 11 bases between. The CDR3 region is CAISGQVGTEAFF. The CDR3 DNA reads TGTGCCATCAGTGGACAGGTCGGGACTGAAGCTTTCTTT.

The chain employs TRBV18 and TRBJ2-7; D may be TRBD1 or TRBD2 (5 bases each). The CDR3 covers 14 residues. The germline V gene has CDR1 KGHSH and CDR2 LQKENI. V was trimmed by 1 base and J by 0 bases, leaving 7 bases between them. In DNA form, the CDR3 reads TGTGCCAGCTCACCACAGGGGACCTCCTACGAGCAGTACTTC. Amino acids: CASSPQGTSYEQYF.

This chain links TRBV3-1 (or the pseudogene TRBV3-2) with TRBJ2-1; 16 bases map to TRBD2. CDR1 is LGHDT, CDR2 YNNKEL, per germline (reference sequence). CDR3 length equals 16 residues. The junction had 4 bases not matched to a gene; V was cut back by 2 bases and J by 9 bases. Here the CDR3 DNA reads TGTGCCAGCAGCCAATTGGGACTAGCGGGGGGGAGTGAGCAGTTCTTC. Translating gives CASSQLGLAGGSEQFF.

The chain combines TRBV27 with TRBJ1-1; 8 nucleotides agree with TRBD1. V was pared by 4 bases and J by 3 bases, with 7 bases of the junction left unmatched. Germline-derived CDR1 and CDR2 are MNHEY and SMNVEV (reference sequence). The CDR3 loop spans 15 amino acids. The CDR3 DNA follows: TGTGCCAGCAGTTCGAACAGGGGGGATTACACTGAAGCTTTCTTT. Translated: CASSSNRGDYTEAFF.

The chain carries TRBV4-2 and TRBJ1-1, with 10 bases matching TRBD1. The CDR3 contains 15 residues. From germline, CDR1 is LGHNA and CDR2 YNFKEQ. The ends lost 0 bases at V and 4 bases at J; junction bases unmatched: 2. CDR3 sequence reads: CASSQDDRGPTEAFF. DNA for the CDR3: TGTGCCAGCAGCCAAGATGACAGGGGGCCCACTGAAGCTTTCTTT.

The chain joins TRBV5-1 to TRBJ2-1; D unresolved. The CDR3 length is 16 residues. V lost 0 bases and J 3 bases, leaving 13 bases between the germline ends. Germline CDR1 is SGHRS and CDR2 is YFSETQ. The CDR3 DNA follows: TGCGCCAGCAGCTTGGTACCGGGTAAGGTCTACAATGAGCAGTTCTTC. Encoded protein: CASSLVPGKVYNEQFF.

V usage is TRBV6-5 and J usage is TRBJ2-7, with 7 bases fitting TRBD1. Germline CDR1 MNHEY, CDR2 SVGAGI. The V and J ends lost 9 bases and 3 bases, in that order; junction bases with no gene match: 11. The CDR3 runs 14 residues. In nucleotides, the CDR3 is TGTGCCAGTCCCCGGGACAGCCAACTCTACGAGCAGTACTTC. This encodes CASPRDSQLYEQYF.

The genes are TRBV6-5 and TRBJ2-4; the D gene could be TRBD1 or TRBD2 (5 bases each). Germline-derived CDR1 and CDR2 are MNHEY and SVGAGI. The CDR3 loop spans 16 amino acids. V lost 2 bases, J lost 0 bases, and 11 bases lay in between. CDR3 residues: CASSYTGTSAKNIQYF. DNA for the CDR3: TGTGCCAGCAGTTACACCGGGACCTCAGCCAAAAACATTCAGTACTTC.

The chain combines TRBV7-8 with TRBJ2-5; TRBD2 is a possible D gene (6 bases). Trimming took 5 bases from V and 4 from J, leaving 14 bases between them. Germline CDR1 and CDR2: SGHVS and FQNEAQ. The CDR3 spans 14 residues. CDR3 in amino acids: CASSPRLGTETQYF. CDR3 coding DNA: TGTGCCAGCAGCCCCCGACTAGGAACAGAGACCCAGTACTTC. Together with reference TRBV7-8 and TRBJ2-5, the CDR3 gives the full variable domain: GAGVSQSPRYKVAKRGQDVALRCDPISGHVSLFWYQQALGQGPEFLTYFQNEAQLDKSGLPSDRFFAERPEGSVSTLKIQRTQQEDSAVYLCASSPRLGTETQYFGPGTRLLVL.